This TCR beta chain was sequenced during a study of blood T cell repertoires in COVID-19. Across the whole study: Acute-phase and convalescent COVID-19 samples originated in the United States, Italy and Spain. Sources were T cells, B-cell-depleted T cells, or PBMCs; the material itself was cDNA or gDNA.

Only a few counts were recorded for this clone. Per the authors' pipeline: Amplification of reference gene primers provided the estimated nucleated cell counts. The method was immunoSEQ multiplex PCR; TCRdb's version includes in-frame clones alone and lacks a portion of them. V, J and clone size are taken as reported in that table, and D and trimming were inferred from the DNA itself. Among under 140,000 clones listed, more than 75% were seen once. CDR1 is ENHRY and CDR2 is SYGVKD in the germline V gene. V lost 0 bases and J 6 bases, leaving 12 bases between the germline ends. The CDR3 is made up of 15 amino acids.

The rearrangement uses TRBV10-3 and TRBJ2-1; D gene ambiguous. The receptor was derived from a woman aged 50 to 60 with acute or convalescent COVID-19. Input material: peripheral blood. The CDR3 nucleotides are TGTGCCATCAGTGAGTCCATGCTAGTGGGCAATGAGCAGTTCTTC. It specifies CAISESMLVGNEQFF.